This is a list of T cell receptor beta chains from one sample in a study of CD8+ T cells in alopecia areata. TCRdb's copy holds only in-frame clones and misses some; the assay was immunoSEQ multiplex PCR. The sample yields some 170,000 clones, 53% seen once. The sample here was CD8+ T cells sorted from blood, taken at week 24, from a patient treated with tofacitinib. These TCRs come from a human donor with alopecia areata. The CDR3 runs from the conserved cysteine through the conserved F or W. The D gene is left open where the match is weak. Not all rows give a size; the values are once, few, many and, for expanded clones, a class.

d_call	v_call	j_call	clone_size	cdr3_aa	cdr3_nt
.	TRBV4-1	TRBJ1-1	.	CASSQGTEGREEAFF	TGCGCCAGCAGCCAAGGTACCGAGGGGAGGGAAGAAGCTTTCTTT
TRBD1	TRBV4-3	TRBJ2-7	once	CASSPRQGAYEQYF	TGCGCCAGCAGCCCTCGCCAGGGGGCTTACGAGCAGTACTTC
.	TRBV9	TRBJ2-3	.	CASSAPISSVADTQYF	TGTGCCAGCAGCGCACCGATATCTAGCGTAGCAGATACGCAGTATTTT
.	TRBV19	TRBJ1-1	.	CASSMSGQVEAFF	TGTGCCAGTAGTATGAGTGGGCAGGTTGAAGCTTTCTTT
.	TRBV12-5	TRBJ2-1	.	CASGLGVEQFF	TGTGCTAGTGGTTTAGGGGTCGAGCAGTTCTTC
.	TRBV5-6	TRBJ2-3	.	CASSSGPGWGTDTQYF	TGTGCCAGCAGCTCCGGCCCGGGTTGGGGTACAGATACGCAGTATTTT
TRBD1	TRBV4-1	TRBJ1-2	.	CASSQPGQNYGYTF	TGCGCCAGCAGCCAACCGGGACAGAACTATGGCTACACCTTC
TRBD1	TRBV29-1	TRBJ2-7	few	CSVVTGASYEQYF	TGCAGCGTTGTTACAGGGGCCTCCTACGAGCAGTACTTC
TRBD2	TRBV11-2	TRBJ2-1	.	CASSLDGTSGGVHEQFF	TGTGCCAGCAGCTTAGACGGGACTAGCGGGGGGGTTCATGAGCAGTTCTTC
.	TRBV27	TRBJ2-7	.	CASKGGRGAYEQYF	TGTGCCAGCAAAGGGGGCAGGGGGGCCTACGAGCAGTACTTC
.	TRBV30	TRBJ2-2	.	CAWSVLINTGELFF	TGTGCCTGGAGTGTCCTCATAAACACCGGGGAGCTGTTTTTT
TRBD2	TRBV4-3	TRBJ2-1	.	CASSLGTRENEQFF	TGCGCCAGCAGCCTGGGGACTAGGGAGAATGAGCAGTTCTTC
.	TRBV29-1	TRBJ1-1	few	CSVEDVGERLAFF	TGCAGCGTTGAAGATGTCGGGGAGAGATTGGCTTTCTTT
.	TRBV4-3	TRBJ1-2	.	CASSQDWGGTNYGYTF	TGCGCCAGCAGCCAAGATTGGGGGGGGACTAACTATGGCTACACCTTC
TRBD2	TRBV11-2	TRBJ2-3	.	CASSSTTSPNPDTQYF	TGTGCCAGCAGCTCCACGACTAGCCCCAACCCAGATACGCAGTATTTT
.	TRBV27	TRBJ1-2	.	CASSLVSGADGYTF	TGTGCCAGCAGTTTAGTTTCGGGGGCTGATGGCTACACCTTC
.	TRBV4-1	TRBJ2-3	.	CASSRGGADTQYF	TGCGCCAGCAGCCGGGGCGGGGCAGATACGCAGTATTTT
.	TRBV5-1	TRBJ2-7	.	CASSSSYEQYF	TGCGCCAGCAGCTCCTCCTACGAGCAGTACTTC
.	TRBV27	TRBJ1-1	.	CASSPQNTYAEAFF	TGTGCCAGCAGTCCCCAGAATACCTACGCTGAAGCTTTCTTT
.	TRBV27	TRBJ1-1	.	CASRDSGDTEAFF	TGTGCCAGCAGAGACTCGGGGGACACTGAAGCTTTCTTT
TRBD2	TRBV7-2	TRBJ2-3	.	CASSLPTSGGWSTDTQYF	TGTGCCAGCAGCTTACCGACTAGCGGGGGGTGGAGCACAGATACGCAGTATTTT
.	TRBV11-2	TRBJ2-7	.	CASSLETGDAYEQYF	TGTGCCAGCAGCTTAGAAACCGGGGACGCCTACGAGCAGTACTTC
TRBD2	TRBV7-9	TRBJ2-1	.	CASIRRTSGEHNEQFF	TGTGCCAGCATAAGAAGGACTAGCGGGGAACATAATGAGCAGTTCTTC
.	TRBV7-6	TRBJ1-1	.	CASSWSGDREAFF	TGTGCCAGCAGCTGGTCAGGGGATCGTGAAGCTTTCTTT
.	TRBV30	TRBJ2-2	.	CAWSETYTGELFF	TGTGCCTGGAGTGAAACCTACACCGGGGAGCTGTTTTTT
.	TRBV30	TRBJ2-2	few	CAWSPENTGELFF	TGTGCCTGGAGTCCAGAGAACACCGGGGAGCTGTTTTTT
.	TRBV4-3	TRBJ1-2	.	CASSQDPGSYGYTF	TGCGCCAGCAGCCAGGATCCCGGTAGTTATGGCTACACCTTC
TRBD1	TRBV6-4	TRBJ1-4	.	CASNKARGKEKLFF	TGTGCCAGCAACAAAGCCAGGGGGAAGGAAAAACTGTTTTTT
.	TRBV7-6	TRBJ1-2	.	CASSPHQTSPYGYTF	TGTGCCAGCAGCCCCCACCAAACATCTCCCTATGGCTACACCTTC
.	TRBV27	TRBJ1-2	.	CASSLGVNYGYTF	TGTGCCAGCAGTTTAGGGGTTAACTATGGCTACACCTTC
.	TRBV7-2	TRBJ2-1	.	CASKQLPGRRNEQFF	TGTGCCAGCAAACAATTACCGGGACGACGCAATGAGCAGTTCTTC
TRBD1	TRBV29-1	TRBJ1-5	.	CSVRQTGSNQPQHF	TGCAGCGTTCGTCAGACAGGGAGCAATCAGCCCCAGCATTTT
.	TRBV13	TRBJ2-3	.	CASSLGASLGPDTQYF	TGTGCCAGCAGCCTCGGGGCATCCCTCGGCCCAGATACGCAGTATTTT
.	TRBV5-6	TRBJ2-5	.	CASSLTETQYF	TGTGCCAGCAGCTTAACAGAGACCCAGTACTTC
.	TRBV19	TRBJ2-7	.	CASSIGQGGYEQYF	TGTGCCAGTAGTATCGGGCAGGGGGGCTACGAGCAGTACTTC
TRBD1	TRBV19	TRBJ2-3	.	CASSTPGQGRDTQYF	TGTGCCAGTAGTACTCCGGGACAGGGGAGAGATACGCAGTATTTT
.	TRBV7-9	TRBJ2-3	.	CASSPTRDTQYF	TGTGCCAGCAGCCCGACTAGGGATACGCAGTATTTT
.	TRBV30	TRBJ2-3	once	CAWSVLAGDTQYF	TGTGCCTGGAGTGTATTAGCTGGGGATACGCAGTATTTT
.	TRBV13	TRBJ2-7	once	CASSSSNRAEQYF	TGTGCCAGCAGCTCCTCGAACAGGGCCGAGCAGTACTTC
TRBD1	TRBV5-6	TRBJ1-1	few	CASSGQGIMNTEAFF	TGTGCCAGCAGCGGACAGGGCATCATGAACACTGAAGCTTTCTTT
TRBD1	TRBV9	TRBJ1-5	.	CASSSGGEDQPQHF	TGTGCCAGCAGCTCAGGGGGCGAAGATCAGCCCCAGCATTTT
.	TRBV4-3	TRBJ2-1	.	CASSQVQYNEQFF	TGCGCCAGCAGCCAAGTTCAGTACAATGAGCAGTTCTTC
TRBD1	TRBV29-1	TRBJ1-1	.	CSVLVGAGQLNTEAFF	TGCAGCGTACTCGTGGGGGCGGGACAGTTGAACACTGAAGCTTTCTTT
.	TRBV7-9	TRBJ2-7	.	CASSFTGTEQYF	TGTGCCAGCAGCTTTACAGGGACCGAGCAGTACTTC
.	TRBV5-1	TRBJ1-1	few	CASSLVGDLNTEAFF	TGCGCCAGCAGCTTGGTTGGGGACTTGAACACTGAAGCTTTCTTT
.	TRBV14	TRBJ1-2	once	CASSQGAGGGYTF	TGTGCCAGCAGCCAAGGCGCCGGGGGAGGCTACACCTTC